The next 14 T cell receptor beta chains were all read from a single sample in a study of shared clonotypes between healthy human individuals. Sequencing used immunoSEQ multiplex PCR; TCRdb keeps in-frame clones, though not all of them. Of a few million clones listed, more than 90% are singletons. Sequenced: naive CD4+ T cells sorted from blood. The subset denotes: CD45RA+ positively selected. These TCRs come from a man in his late teens or twenties in good health.

The gene calls are TRBV30 and TRBJ2-7, with 7 bases lining up with TRBD2. The CDR3 is 15 residues long. The V and J ends lost 0 bases and 0 bases, in that order; junction bases with no gene match: 5. Germline assignment: CDR1 GTSNPN and CDR2 SVGIG (reference sequence). The CDR3 loop is CAWSVMGGGSYEQYF. In nucleotides, the CDR3 is TGTGCCTGGAGTGTAATGGGGGGGGGCTCCTACGAGCAGTACTTC.

The gene calls are TRBV6-5 and TRBJ1-3; D is undetermined. CDR1 is MNHEY, CDR2 SVGAGI, per germline. Trimming shortened V by 4 bases and J by 3 bases, and 16 bases separated the two germline ends. The CDR3 contains 16 residues. CDR3 DNA sequence: TGTGCCAGCAGTTCCTCGAGAATCTCCAATGGAAACACCATATATTTT. It encodes CASSSSRISNGNTIYF.

This clone appeared once. The J gene is TRBJ2-7, the V gene TRBV12-1; the listed D gene, TRBD2, was not tested against the DNA. TRBV12-1 constitutes a pseudogene. The CDR3 runs 15 residues. Here the CDR3 reads CASSRRRESFGEQYF. In DNA, the CDR3 is TGTGCCAGCAGTCGCCGGCGGGAGAGTTTTGGCGAGCAGTACTTC.

This chain joins TRBV18 and TRBJ2-1; D is unclear. The ends were cut back, 2 bases at V and 8 bases at J, with 7 bases in the middle. Germline V gene data show CDR1 as KGHSH and CDR2 as LQKENI. The CDR3 runs to 12 residues. DNA of the CDR3: TGTGCCAGCTCACCAATCCGCGATGAGCAGTTCTTC. This sequence encodes CASSPIRDEQFF.

Worth noting for this clone: Distinct nucleotide sequences in the sample also encode this CDR3. The chain uses TRBV5-1 and TRBJ1-6; 9 bases are shared with TRBD1. The CDR3 has 15 amino acids. In germline, CDR1 is SGHRS, CDR2 YFSETQ. V lost 1 base to trimming and J lost 7 bases; unmatched junction nucleotides: 3. CDR3 DNA: TGCGCCAGCAGCTTGTTGGGACAGGGAAATTCACCCCTCCACTTT. This encodes CASSLLGQGNSPLHF.

The V gene is TRBV7-9, the J gene TRBJ2-3; D uncertain. The V gene lost 6 bases and the J gene lost 2 bases, with 9 bases spanning the gap. This CDR3 is 13 amino acids long. Per germline, CDR1 SEHNR and CDR2 FQNEAQ (reference sequence). CDR3: CASRPSYTDTQYF. In nucleotides, the CDR3 is TGTGCCAGCAGGCCCAGCTACACAGATACGCAGTATTTT.

Here the CDR3 DNA reads TGTGCCAGCAGCTTAGTGGGGACTAACAATGAGCAGTTCTTC. The encoded protein is CASSLVGTNNEQFF. The chain carries TRBV7-8 and TRBJ2-1; 7 bases are a match to TRBD2. V trimming: 1 base; J trimming: 5 bases; junction bases outside the gene matches: 2. Germline loops: CDR1 SGHVS, CDR2 FQNEAQ. The CDR3 totals 14 residues.

This clone showed up just once. J is TRBJ1-4 and V is TRBV14; D call uncertain. The CDR3 is 13 amino acids. V lost 5 bases and J 4 bases, leaving 8 bases between the germline ends. Germline-derived CDR1 and CDR2 are SGHDN and FVKESK. Here the CDR3 reads CASSGEVNEKLFF. The CDR3 DNA reads TGTGCCAGCAGCGGGGAGGTTAATGAAAAACTGTTTTTT.

V gene TRBV10-3 combines with J gene TRBJ2-3; D is possibly TRBD1 or TRBD2 (5 bases each). The length of the CDR3 is 13 residues. CDR1 is ENHRY, CDR2 SYGVKD, per germline. Trimming left V 7 bases short and J 1 base short, with 9 bases between. CDR3 coding DNA: TGTGCCATCAAGATGGGGGGCACAGATACGCAGTATTTT. It is translated as CAIKMGGTDTQYF.

The chain links TRBV10-3 to TRBJ1-4, with D possibly matching TRBD1 (6 bases). The V and J ends lost 9 bases and 5 bases respectively, with 7 bases between them. Germline V CDR1 and CDR2: ENHRY, SYGVKD. The CDR3 totals 11 residues. The CDR3, as DNA: TGTGCCATGGGGACAAATGAAAAACTGTTTTTT. This sequence encodes CAMGTNEKLFF.

The CDR3 coding sequence is TGTGCCAGCAGCTTAGCACAGGCTAACTATGGCTACACCTTC. It specifies CASSLAQANYGYTF. The V gene is TRBV7-8, the J gene TRBJ1-2, with a weak D call TRBD1 (5 bases). With 0 bases removed from V and 0 bases from J, the gap between germline ends came to 5 bases. The CDR3 consists of 14 residues. CDR1 and CDR2 from the germline V gene are SGHVS and FQNEAQ.

V usage is TRBV5-4 and J usage is TRBJ2-5; the match to TRBD1 covers 8 bases. The CDR3 is made up of 16 amino acids. Trimming cost V 3 bases and J 1 base; bases outside gene matches: 8. Germline V gene sequence: CDR1 SGHNT, CDR2 YYREEE (reference sequence). Written as DNA, the CDR3 is TGTGCCAGCAGCTCCCCCCGGACAGGGAGCCAAGAGACCCAGTACTTC. Translation gives CASSSPRTGSQETQYF.

V and J are TRBV14 and TRBJ2-5; D is possibly TRBD1 (6 bases). The CDR3 is 15 amino acids. CDR1 is SGHDN and CDR2 is FVKESK in the germline V gene. The V end was cut by 4 bases, the J end by 1 base, with 13 bases between. The CDR3 nucleotides are TGTGCCAGCAGCCTGGCCGGGACATTCCAAGAGACCCAGTACTTC. As protein: CASSLAGTFQETQYF. Full variable domain (remainder filled in from reference TRBV14 and TRBJ2-5): EAGVTQFPSHSVIEKGQTVTLRCDPISGHDNLYWYRRVMGKEIKFLLHFVKESKQDESGMPNNRFLAERTGGTYSTLKVQPAELEDSGVYFCASSLAGTFQETQYFGPGTRLLVL.

The chain has TRBV27 and TRBJ1-5; no definite D call. V lost 6 bases and J lost 1, with 10 bases in between. This CDR3 contains 14 residues. Germline assignment: CDR1 MNHEY and CDR2 SMNVEV (reference sequence). CDR3 coding DNA: TGTGCCAGCAGCCGAGGAGGGAGCAATCAGCCCCAGCATTTT. This encodes CASSRGGSNQPQHF.